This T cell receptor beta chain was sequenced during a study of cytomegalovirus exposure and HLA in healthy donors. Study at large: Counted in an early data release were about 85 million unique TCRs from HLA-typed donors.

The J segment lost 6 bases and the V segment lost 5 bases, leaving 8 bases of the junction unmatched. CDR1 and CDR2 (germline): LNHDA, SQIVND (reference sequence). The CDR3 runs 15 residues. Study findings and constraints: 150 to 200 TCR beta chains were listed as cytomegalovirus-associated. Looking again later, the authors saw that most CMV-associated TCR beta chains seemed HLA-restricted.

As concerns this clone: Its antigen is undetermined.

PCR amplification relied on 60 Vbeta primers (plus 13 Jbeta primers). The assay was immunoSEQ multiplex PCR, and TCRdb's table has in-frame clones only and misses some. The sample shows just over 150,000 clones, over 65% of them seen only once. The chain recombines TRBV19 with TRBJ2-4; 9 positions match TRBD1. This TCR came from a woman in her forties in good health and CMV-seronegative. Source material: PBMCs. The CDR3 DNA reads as TGTGCCAGTAGTGCGGACAGGGGACTGATAAACATTCAGTACTTC. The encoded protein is CASSADRGLINIQYF. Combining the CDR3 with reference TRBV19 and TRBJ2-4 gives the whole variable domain DGGITQSPKYLFRKEGQNVTLSCEQNLNHDAMYWYRQDPGQGLRLIYYSQIVNDFQKGDIAEGYSVSREKKESFPLTVTSAQKNPTAFYLCASSADRGLINIQYFGAGTRLSVL.